This TCR beta chain was captured in a study of blood T cell repertoires in COVID-19. The wider study: Donors in the United States, Italy and Spain gave samples during acute or convalescent COVID-19. The cDNA or gDNA used as material had been derived from T cells, B-cell-depleted T cells, or PBMCs.

Source study methods: Amplification from reference gene primers served as the basis for estimated nucleated cell counts. Measured with immunoSEQ multiplex PCR; TCRdb has only the in-frame clones, and not every one. V, J and clone size are taken as reported in that table, and D and trimming were inferred from the DNA itself. The repertoire holds over 400,000 clones, approximately 85% seen once, with 3.2% in the top ten. V was clipped by 6 bases and J by 6 bases, with 17 bases between them. The length of the CDR3 is 14 residues. Germline CDR1 reads LGHDT; CDR2 reads YNNKEL (reference sequence). This sequence joins TRBV3-1 (or the pseudogene TRBV3-2) and TRBJ1-2; TRBD1 is a possible D gene (6 bases). This TCR derives from a human donor in a cohort sampled during active COVID-19. Material for sequencing was peripheral blood. In nucleotides, the CDR3 is TGTGCCAGCAGGCGGGGCGGGGGCGCAAATGGCTACACCTTC. Translation gives CASRRGGGANGYTF.